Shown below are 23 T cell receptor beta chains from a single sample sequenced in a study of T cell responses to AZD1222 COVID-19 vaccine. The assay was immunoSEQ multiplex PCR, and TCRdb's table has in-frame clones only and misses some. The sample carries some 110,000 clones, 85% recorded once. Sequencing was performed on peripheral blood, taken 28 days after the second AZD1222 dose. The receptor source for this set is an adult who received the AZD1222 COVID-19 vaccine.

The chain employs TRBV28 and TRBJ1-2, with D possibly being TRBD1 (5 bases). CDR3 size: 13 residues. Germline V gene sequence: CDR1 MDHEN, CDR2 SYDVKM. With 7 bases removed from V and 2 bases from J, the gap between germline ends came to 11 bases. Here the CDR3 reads CASTTATNYGYTF. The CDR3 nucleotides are TGTGCCAGCACGACAGCGACAAACTATGGCTACACCTTC.

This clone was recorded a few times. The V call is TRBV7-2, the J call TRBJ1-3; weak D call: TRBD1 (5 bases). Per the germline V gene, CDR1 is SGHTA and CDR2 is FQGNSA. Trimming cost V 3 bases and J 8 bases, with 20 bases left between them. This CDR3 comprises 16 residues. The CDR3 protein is CASSFSIDAQADTIYF. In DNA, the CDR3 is TGTGCCAGCAGCTTTTCGATCGACGCACAGGCGGACACCATATATTTT.

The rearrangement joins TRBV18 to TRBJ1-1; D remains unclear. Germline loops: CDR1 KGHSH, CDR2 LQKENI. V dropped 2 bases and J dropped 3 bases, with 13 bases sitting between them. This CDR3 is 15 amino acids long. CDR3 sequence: CASSPRLGADTEAFF. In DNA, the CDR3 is TGTGCCAGCTCACCAAGGCTGGGCGCGGACACTGAAGCTTTCTTT.

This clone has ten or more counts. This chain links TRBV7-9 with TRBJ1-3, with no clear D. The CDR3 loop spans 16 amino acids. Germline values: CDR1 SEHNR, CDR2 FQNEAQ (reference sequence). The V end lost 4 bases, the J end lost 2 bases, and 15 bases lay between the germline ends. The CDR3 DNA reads TGTGCCAGCAGCTCTTTCGCCAGAGACACTGGAAACACCATATATTTT. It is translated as CASSSFARDTGNTIYF.

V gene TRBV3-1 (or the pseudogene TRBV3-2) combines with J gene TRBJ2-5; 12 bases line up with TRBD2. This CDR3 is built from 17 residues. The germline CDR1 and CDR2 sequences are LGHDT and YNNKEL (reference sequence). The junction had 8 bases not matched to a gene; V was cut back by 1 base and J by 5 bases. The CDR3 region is CASSQGLAGGPRETQYF. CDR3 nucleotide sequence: TGTGCCAGCAGCCAAGGGCTAGCGGGGGGGCCCCGCGAGACCCAGTACTTC.

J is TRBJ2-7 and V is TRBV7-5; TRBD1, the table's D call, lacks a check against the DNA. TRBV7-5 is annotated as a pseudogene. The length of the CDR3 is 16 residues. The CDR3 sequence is CVRSLEGRDRHYEQYF. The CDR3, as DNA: TGTGTCAGAAGCTTAGAGGGCCGGGACAGGCACTACGAGCAGTACTTC.

The CDR3 here is CASSTRQVGAYEQYF. The CDR3, as DNA: TGTGCCAGCAGCACGCGACAGGTCGGGGCCTACGAGCAGTACTTC. The genes are TRBV5-6 and TRBJ2-7; D might be TRBD1 (6 bases). With 4 bases removed from V and 2 bases from J, the gap between germline ends came to 16 bases. The CDR3 contains 15 residues. CDR1 is SGHDT and CDR2 is YYEEEE in the germline V gene. The entire variable domain, with the rest obtained from reference TRBV5-6 and TRBJ2-7, is as follows: DAGVTQSPTHLIKTRGQQVTLRCSPKSGHDTVSWYQQALGQGPQFIFQYYEEEERQRGNFPDRFSGHQFPNYSSELNVNALLLGDSALYLCASSTRQVGAYEQYFGPGTRLTVT.

CDR3 coding DNA: TGTGCCAGCAGCGGAGCATACAGGGCCGATAACTATGGCTACACCTTC. Protein product: CASSGAYRADNYGYTF. The rearrangement uses TRBV7-2 and TRBJ1-2; maybe TRBD1 (6 bases). V was trimmed by 5 bases and J by 1 base, leaving 17 bases between them. Per germline, CDR1 SGHTA and CDR2 FQGNSA. The CDR3 contains 16 residues.

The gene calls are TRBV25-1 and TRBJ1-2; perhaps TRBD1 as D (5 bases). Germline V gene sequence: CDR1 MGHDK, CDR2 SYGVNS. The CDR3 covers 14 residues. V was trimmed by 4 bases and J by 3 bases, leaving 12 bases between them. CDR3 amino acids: CASSGLGQDYGYTF. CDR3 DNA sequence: TGTGCCAGCAGTGGATTAGGACAAGACTATGGCTACACCTTC.

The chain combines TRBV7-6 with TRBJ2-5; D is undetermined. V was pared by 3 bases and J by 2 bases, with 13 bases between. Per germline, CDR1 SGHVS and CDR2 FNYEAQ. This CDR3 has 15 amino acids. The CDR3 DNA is TGTGCCAGCAGCTTCTCCCCCACGACGCAAGAGACCCAGTACTTC. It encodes CASSFSPTTQETQYF.

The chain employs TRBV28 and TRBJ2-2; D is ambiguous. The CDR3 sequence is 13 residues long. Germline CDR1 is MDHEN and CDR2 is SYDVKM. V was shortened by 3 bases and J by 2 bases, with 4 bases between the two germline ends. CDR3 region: CASSFLNTGELFF. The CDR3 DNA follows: TGTGCCAGCAGTTTCCTTAACACCGGGGAGCTGTTTTTT.

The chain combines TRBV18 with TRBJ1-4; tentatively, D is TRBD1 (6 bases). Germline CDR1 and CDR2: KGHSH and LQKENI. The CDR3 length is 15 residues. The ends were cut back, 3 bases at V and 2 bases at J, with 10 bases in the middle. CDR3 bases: TGTGCCAGCTCACCCCAGGGGCCCACTAATGAAAAACTGTTTTTT. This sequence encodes CASSPQGPTNEKLFF.

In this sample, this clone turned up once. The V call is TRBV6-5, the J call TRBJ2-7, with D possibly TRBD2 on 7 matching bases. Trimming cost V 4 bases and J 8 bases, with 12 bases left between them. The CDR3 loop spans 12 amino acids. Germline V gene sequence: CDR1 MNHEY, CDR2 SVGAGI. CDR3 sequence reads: CASSSTGGQQYF. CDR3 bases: TGTGCCAGCAGTTCCACGGGGGGCCAGCAGTACTTC.

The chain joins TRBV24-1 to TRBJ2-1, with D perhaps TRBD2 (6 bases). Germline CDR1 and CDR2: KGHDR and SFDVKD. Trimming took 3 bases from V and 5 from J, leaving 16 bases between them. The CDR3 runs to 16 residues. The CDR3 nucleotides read TGTGCCACCAGTGATCCCCGTGCGGGGCGCGACAATGAGCAGTTCTTC. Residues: CATSDPRAGRDNEQFF.

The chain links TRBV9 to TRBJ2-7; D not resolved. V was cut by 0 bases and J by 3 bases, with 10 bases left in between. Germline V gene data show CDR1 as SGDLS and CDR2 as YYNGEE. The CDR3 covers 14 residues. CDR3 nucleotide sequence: TGTGCCAGCAGCGTAGAGAGTACGGTCTACGAGCAGTACTTC. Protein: CASSVESTVYEQYF.

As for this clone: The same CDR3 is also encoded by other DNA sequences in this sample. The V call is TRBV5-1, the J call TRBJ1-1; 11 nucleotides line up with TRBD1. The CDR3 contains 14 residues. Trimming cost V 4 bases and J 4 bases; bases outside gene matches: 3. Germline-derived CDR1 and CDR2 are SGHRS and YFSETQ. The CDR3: CASSSGTGGTEAFF. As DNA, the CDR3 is TGCGCCAGCAGCAGCGGGACAGGGGGCACTGAAGCTTTCTTT.

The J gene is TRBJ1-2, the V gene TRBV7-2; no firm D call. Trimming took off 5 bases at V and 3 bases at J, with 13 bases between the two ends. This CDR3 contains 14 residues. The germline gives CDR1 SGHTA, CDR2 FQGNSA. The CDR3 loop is CASSPDSLDYGYTF. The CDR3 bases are TGTGCCAGCAGCCCCGACTCCCTGGACTATGGCTACACCTTC. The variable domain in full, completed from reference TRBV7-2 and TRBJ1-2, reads GAGVSQSPSNKVTEKGKDVELRCDPISGHTALYWYRQSLGQGLEFLIYFQGNSAPDKSGLPSDRFSAERTGGSVSTLTIQRTQQEDSAVYLCASSPDSLDYGYTFGSGTRLTVV.

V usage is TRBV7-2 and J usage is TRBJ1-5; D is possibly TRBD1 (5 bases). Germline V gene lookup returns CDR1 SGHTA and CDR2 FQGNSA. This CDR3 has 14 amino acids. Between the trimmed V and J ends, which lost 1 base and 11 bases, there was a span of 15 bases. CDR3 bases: TGTGCCAGCAGCTTAGTCGGGACGTTATCGGCCCAGCATTTT. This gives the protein CASSLVGTLSAQHF.

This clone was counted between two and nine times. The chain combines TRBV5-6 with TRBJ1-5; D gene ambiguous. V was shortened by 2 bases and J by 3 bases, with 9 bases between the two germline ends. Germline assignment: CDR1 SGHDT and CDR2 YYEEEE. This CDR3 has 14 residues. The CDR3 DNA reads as TGTGCCAGCAGCTTACAAGGGTTCAATCAGCCCCAGCATTTT. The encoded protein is CASSLQGFNQPQHF.

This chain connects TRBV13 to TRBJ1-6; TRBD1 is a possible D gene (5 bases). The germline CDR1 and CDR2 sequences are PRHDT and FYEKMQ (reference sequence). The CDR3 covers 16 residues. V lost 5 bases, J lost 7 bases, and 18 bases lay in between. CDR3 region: CASSPFYSGGNSPLHF. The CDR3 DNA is TGTGCCAGCAGCCCCTTTTATTCCGGGGGAAATTCACCCCTCCACTTT.

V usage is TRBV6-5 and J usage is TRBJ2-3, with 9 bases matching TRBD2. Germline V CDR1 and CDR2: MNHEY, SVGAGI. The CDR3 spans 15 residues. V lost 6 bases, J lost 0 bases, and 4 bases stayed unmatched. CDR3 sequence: CASRLAGASTDTQYF. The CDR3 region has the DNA TGTGCCAGCAGATTAGCGGGGGCCAGCACAGATACGCAGTATTTT.

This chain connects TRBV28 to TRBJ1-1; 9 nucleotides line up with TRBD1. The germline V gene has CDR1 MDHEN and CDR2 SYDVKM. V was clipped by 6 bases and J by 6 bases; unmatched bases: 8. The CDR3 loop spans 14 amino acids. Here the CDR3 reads CASSPGTGRSEAFF. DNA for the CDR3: TGTGCCAGCAGCCCCGGGACAGGGAGATCTGAAGCTTTCTTT.

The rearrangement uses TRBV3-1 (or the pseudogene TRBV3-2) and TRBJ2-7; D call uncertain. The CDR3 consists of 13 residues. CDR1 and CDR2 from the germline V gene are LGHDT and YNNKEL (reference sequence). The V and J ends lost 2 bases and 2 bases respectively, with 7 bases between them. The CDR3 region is CASSQLSTYEQYF. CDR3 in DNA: TGTGCCAGCAGCCAACTCAGCACCTACGAGCAGTACTTC.